One and the same sample provided the 17 T cell receptor beta chains below, sequenced in a study of blood T cell repertoires in COVID-19. TCRdb's table, derived via immunoSEQ multiplex PCR, lists solely in-frame clones and lacks some. The table lists about 300,000 clones, about 91% of them singletons. The sample consisted of peripheral blood. All receptors derive from a woman aged 25 to 39 who had recovered from COVID-19.

The J gene is TRBJ1-4, the V gene TRBV7-2; tentative D call: TRBD1 (6 bases). The germline V gene encodes CDR1 SGHTA and CDR2 FQGNSA. Trimming cost V 3 bases and J 10 bases, with 12 bases left between them. The CDR3 consists of 13 residues. The CDR3 DNA follows: TGTGCCAGCAGCTTCAACAGGGAGGGAAAACTGTTTTTT. Translation: CASSFNREGKLFF.

V is TRBV6-2 or TRBV6-3 and J is TRBJ2-5, with 8 bases identical to TRBD2. The CDR3 covers 15 residues. Unmatched junction bases numbered 6, after V lost 4 bases and J lost 2 bases. Germline CDR1 is MNHEY and CDR2 is SVGEGT. The CDR3 DNA reads TGTGCCAGCAGTTCCGTGTCTAGCGGGCAAGAGACCCAGTACTTC. Translation gives CASSSVSSGQETQYF.

This rearrangement joins TRBV15 to TRBJ2-5; D perhaps matches TRBD1 (5 bases). Germline CDR1 and CDR2: LNHNV and YYDKDF (reference sequence). V was cut by 6 bases and J by 3 bases, with 11 bases left in between. The CDR3 sequence is 13 residues long. The CDR3 DNA reads TGTGCCACCAGTTCGAGACAGAAAGAGACCCAGTACTTC. Translating it yields CATSSRQKETQYF.

The chain joins TRBV4-2 to TRBJ2-3, with TRBD2 as a possible D gene (5 bases). Trimming took off 0 bases at V and 12 bases at J, with 19 bases between the two ends. Germline CDR1 reads LGHNA; CDR2 reads YNFKEQ. The CDR3 spans 15 residues. The CDR3 here is CASSQDNPPLADQYF. DNA for the CDR3: TGTGCCAGCAGCCAAGATAATCCGCCCCTAGCAGATCAGTATTTT.

The genes are TRBV19 and TRBJ2-1; TRBD2 aligns across 10 bases. Losses at the gene ends were 5 bases for V and 3 bases for J; bases not matched to a gene: 7. Germline CDR1 and CDR2: LNHDA and SQIVND (reference sequence). This CDR3 region has 16 residues. The CDR3 nucleotides are TGTGCCAGTAGTCGAACAACTAGCGGGGTCTACAATGAGCAGTTCTTC. Translated: CASSRTTSGVYNEQFF. The full variable domain, rest sourced from reference TRBV19 and TRBJ2-1, is DGGITQSPKYLFRKEGQNVTLSCEQNLNHDAMYWYRQDPGQGLRLIYYSQIVNDFQKGDIAEGYSVSREKKESFPLTVTSAQKNPTAFYLCASSRTTSGVYNEQFFGPGTRLTVL.

The chain employs TRBV28 and TRBJ2-7; 9 positions agree with TRBD1. CDR3 size: 14 residues. Germline V gene data show CDR1 as MDHEN and CDR2 as SYDVKM. J was trimmed by 2 bases and V by 6 bases; bases with no gene match: 5. The CDR3 spells CASSRDRATYEQYF. In DNA form, the CDR3 reads TGTGCCAGCAGCCGGGACAGGGCAACCTACGAGCAGTACTTC.

The chain is built from TRBV7-2 and TRBJ1-4; unclear D gene. V lost 5 bases and J 4 bases, leaving 14 bases between the germline ends. Germline CDR1 is SGHTA and CDR2 is FQGNSA. The CDR3 is made up of 15 amino acids. CDR3 bases: TGTGCCAGCAGCACGCGACCTGGGCTTAATGAAAAACTGTTTTTT. Its protein product is CASSTRPGLNEKLFF.

The chain carries TRBV7-9 and TRBJ1-4; D is undetermined. The CDR3 is 15 residues long. CDR1 SEHNR and CDR2 FQNEAQ come from the germline V gene (reference sequence). Trimming shortened V by 1 base and J by 0 bases, and 6 bases separated the two germline ends. This CDR3 is CASSLGLATNEKLFF. The CDR3 bases are TGTGCCAGCAGCTTAGGGCTTGCAACTAATGAAAAACTGTTTTTT.

The rearrangement joins TRBV2 to TRBJ2-3; tentative D call: TRBD2 (7 bases). This CDR3 spans 14 amino acids. Trimming removed 7 bases at V and 3 bases at J, with 14 bases between. Looked up from germline, CDR1 is SNHLY and CDR2 is FYNNEI. Written as DNA, the CDR3 is TGTGCCAGCAATGGGGGGGCGGGGACAGATACGCAGTATTTT. This encodes CASNGGAGTDTQYF.

J is TRBJ2-7 and V is TRBV11-2; 7 bases line up with TRBD1. The germline gives CDR1 SGHAT, CDR2 FQNNGV. Trimming at V came to 5 bases and at J to 3 bases, leaving 10 bases not matched to a gene. The CDR3 runs 15 residues. The CDR3 DNA sequence: TGTGCCAGCAGCCGACAGGGACAGACTCGCTACGAGCAGTACTTC. This gives the protein CASSRQGQTRYEQYF.

CDR3 residues: CASSQVSADYGYTF. In DNA form, the CDR3 reads TGTGCCAGCAGCCAAGTTTCTGCAGACTATGGCTACACCTTC. The chain uses TRBV4-2 and TRBJ1-2, with unresolved D. Germline V gene lookup returns CDR1 LGHNA and CDR2 YNFKEQ. V dropped 1 base and J dropped 3 bases, with 9 bases sitting between them. There are 14 residues in the CDR3.

V is TRBV6-6 and J is TRBJ1-5; a weak D match, TRBD1 (5 bases). Looked up from germline, CDR1 is MNHNY and CDR2 is SVGAGI (reference sequence). The CDR3 consists of 13 residues. V was cut by 5 bases and J by 7 bases, with 12 bases left in between. CDR3 region: CASSPGRTQPQHF. Here the CDR3 DNA reads TGTGCCAGCAGTCCCGGACGGACACAGCCCCAGCATTTT.

This sequence joins TRBV5-4 and TRBJ2-7; 10 bases align to TRBD1. J lost 2 bases, V lost 7 bases, and 9 bases had no gene match. Germline V CDR1 and CDR2: SGHNT, YYREEE (reference sequence). The CDR3 length is 15 residues. The CDR3 reads CASAMGTGATYEQYF. The CDR3 bases are TGTGCCAGCGCGATGGGGACAGGGGCGACCTACGAGCAGTACTTC.

J is TRBJ2-7 and V is TRBV25-1; possibly TRBD1 for D (6 bases). Trimming took 4 bases from V and 1 from J, leaving 8 bases between them. Germline V gives CDR1 MGHDK, CDR2 SYGVNS. There are 13 residues in the CDR3. The CDR3 spells CASSVRGSYEQYF. The CDR3 DNA sequence: TGTGCCAGCAGTGTCAGGGGTTCCTACGAGCAGTACTTC.

This chain joins TRBV19 and TRBJ1-1; no firm D call. Per the germline V gene, CDR1 is LNHDA and CDR2 is SQIVND (reference sequence). With 7 bases removed from V and 6 bases from J, the gap between germline ends came to 18 bases. The CDR3 is 14 residues long. The chain's CDR3 is CASTRDGGIAEAFF. CDR3 nucleotide sequence: TGTGCCAGTACGAGAGACGGAGGGATCGCTGAAGCTTTCTTT.

The chain uses TRBV3-1 (or the pseudogene TRBV3-2) and TRBJ1-2, with TRBD1 identical over 9 bases. J gave up 4 bases and V 1 base, and 1 base lay outside the gene matches. Germline V gives CDR1 LGHDT, CDR2 YNNKEL (reference sequence). The CDR3 sequence is 14 residues long. CDR3 coding DNA: TGTGCCAGCAGCCAAGCGACAGGGGGCTATGGCTACACCTTC. It translates to CASSQATGGYGYTF.

The CDR3 bases are TGTGCCACCAGTGACAGGCGAACCATCATGAACACTGAAGCTTTCTTT. It translates to CATSDRRTIMNTEAFF. This chain connects TRBV24-1 to TRBJ1-1; no reliable D call. CDR3 size: 16 residues. V shed 4 bases and J shed 0 bases, with 14 bases lying between them. Germline V gene lookup returns CDR1 KGHDR and CDR2 SFDVKD.